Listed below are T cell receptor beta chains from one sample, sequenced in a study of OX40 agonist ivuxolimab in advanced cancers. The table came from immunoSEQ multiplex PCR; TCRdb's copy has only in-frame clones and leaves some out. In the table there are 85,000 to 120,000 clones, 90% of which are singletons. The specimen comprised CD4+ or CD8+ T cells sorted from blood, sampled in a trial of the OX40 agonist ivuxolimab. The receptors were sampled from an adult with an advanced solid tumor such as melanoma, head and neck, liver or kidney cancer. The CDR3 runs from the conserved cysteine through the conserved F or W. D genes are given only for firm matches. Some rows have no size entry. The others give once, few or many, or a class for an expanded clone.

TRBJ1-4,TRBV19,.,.,TGTGCCAGTAGGCAGGGACTCGGGGCGACTAATGAAAAACTGTTTTTT,CASRQGLGATNEKLFF
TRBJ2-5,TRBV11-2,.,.,TGTGCCAGCAGCTTAGAGGTAGCAGCCCAAGAGACCCAGTACTTC,CASSLEVAAQETQYF
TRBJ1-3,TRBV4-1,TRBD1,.,TGCGCCAGCAGCCGGGCAGGACAGGGAGGGACTGGAAACACCATATATTTT,CASSRAGQGGTGNTIYF
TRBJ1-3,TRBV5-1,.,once,TGCGCCAGCAGCTCCGGACAGATTTCTGGAAACACCATATATTTT,CASSSGQISGNTIYF
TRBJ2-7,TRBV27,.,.,TGTGCCAGCAGACCCCCGACAGCCTTTACCTACGAGCAGTACTTC,CASRPPTAFTYEQYF
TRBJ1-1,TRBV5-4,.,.,TGTGCCAGCAGCAGGCCGTCGGGGGCGGACACTGAAGCTTTCTTT,CASSRPSGADTEAFF
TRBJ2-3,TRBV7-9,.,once,TGTGCCAGCAGCAAAAGTGCGGGGTGGACAGATACGCAGTATTTT,CASSKSAGWTDTQYF
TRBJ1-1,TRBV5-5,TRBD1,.,TGTGCCAGCAGCTCCAACCCGCCGGGGACAGGGGGTGAAGCTTTCTTT,CASSSNPPGTGGEAFF
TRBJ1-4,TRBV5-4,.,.,TGTGCCAGCAGCTTGTTGGCAGATGAAAAACTGTTTTTT,CASSLLADEKLFF
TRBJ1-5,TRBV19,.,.,TGTGCCAGTAGAGGAGGGCGAGGCGATCCTAGCAATCAGCCCCAGCATTTT,CASRGGRGDPSNQPQHF
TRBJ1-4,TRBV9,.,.,TGTGCCAGCAGCGTTCTCGGACAGCCAAATGAAAAACTGTTTTTT,CASSVLGQPNEKLFF
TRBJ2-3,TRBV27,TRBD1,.,TGTGCCAGCAGTTTACAACAGGGGGGTGTGGTAGATACGCAGTATTTT,CASSLQQGGVVDTQYF
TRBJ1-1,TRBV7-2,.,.,TGTGCCAGCAGCTCTTCAGTGAACACTGAAGCTTTCTTT,CASSSSVNTEAFF
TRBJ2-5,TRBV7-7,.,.,TGTGCCAGCAGCGTAGGAGTATCCCAGGGACTGGAGACCCAGTACTTC,CASSVGVSQGLETQYF
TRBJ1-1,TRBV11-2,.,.,TGTGCCAGCAGCTTAACAATCGACACTGAAGCTTTCTTT,CASSLTIDTEAFF
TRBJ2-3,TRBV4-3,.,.,TGCGCCAGCAGACGAACCTCGCGGACAGATACGCAGTATTTT,CASRRTSRTDTQYF
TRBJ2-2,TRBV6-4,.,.,TGTGCCAGCAGTCCAACCCGCACCGGGGAGCTGTTTTTT,CASSPTRTGELFF
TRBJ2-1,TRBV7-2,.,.,TGTGCCAGCAGCACCCGGCGGAGCTCCTACAATGAGCAGTTCTTC,CASSTRRSSYNEQFF
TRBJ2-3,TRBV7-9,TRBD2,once,TGTGCCAGCAACTTACCCGTCCTGACTAGCGGGGCGGGAGATACGCAGTATTTT,CASNLPVLTSGAGDTQYF
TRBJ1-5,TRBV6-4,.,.,TGTGCCAGCAGTTACAGGGTACGCAATCAGCCCCAGCATTTT,CASSYRVRNQPQHF
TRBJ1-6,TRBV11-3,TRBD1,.,TGTGCCAGCAGCTTCGACAGGGGACCATATAATTCACCCCTCCACTTT,CASSFDRGPYNSPLHF
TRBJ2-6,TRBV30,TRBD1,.,TGTGCCGGCGGACAGGGGGCGCGAGGGGCCAACGTCCTGACTTTC,CAGGQGARGANVLTF
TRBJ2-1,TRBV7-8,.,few,TGTGCCAGCAGCTTAGACCAGGGAAGGAATGAGCAGTTCTTC,CASSLDQGRNEQFF
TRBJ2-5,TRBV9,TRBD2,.,TGTGCCAGCAGCGTACGAGCGGGGGCCGGGGAGACCCAGTACTTC,CASSVRAGAGETQYF
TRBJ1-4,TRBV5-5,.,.,TGTGCCAGCAGCTTCGGGCAGGGGCAAAATGAAAAACTGTTTTTT,CASSFGQGQNEKLFF
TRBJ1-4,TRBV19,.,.,TGTGCCAGTAGACCCAGGGAGGAGATTGAAAAACTGTTTTTT,CASRPREEIEKLFF
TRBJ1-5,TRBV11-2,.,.,TGTGCCAGCAGCTTAGACATACAGCAGAATCAGCCCCAGCATTTT,CASSLDIQQNQPQHF
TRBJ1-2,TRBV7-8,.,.,TGTGCCAGCAGCTTACGACAGGCCTATGGCTACACCTTC,CASSLRQAYGYTF
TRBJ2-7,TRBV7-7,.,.,TGTGCTAGCAGCTTACGAGACTCTGGGAACTACGAGCAGTACTTC,CASSLRDSGNYEQYF
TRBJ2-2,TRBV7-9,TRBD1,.,TGTGCCAGCAGCTTAAAGGGACAGGGGGCTGACACCGGGGAGCTGTTTTTT,CASSLKGQGADTGELFF
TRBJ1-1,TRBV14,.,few,TGTGCCAGCAGCCAATCGGACGCAAATAGAGGGGCATGG,CASSQSDANRGAW
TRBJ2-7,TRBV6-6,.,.,TGTGCCAGCCGAGGCAACTCCTACGAGCAGTACTTC,CASRGNSYEQYF
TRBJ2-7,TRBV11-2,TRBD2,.,TGTGCCAGCAGCTTAGATCGCGGGGGGGTACTAACCTACGAGCAGTACTTC,CASSLDRGGVLTYEQYF
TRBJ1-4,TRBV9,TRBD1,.,TGTGCCAGCAGCAACCACAGGGGACAAACAACTAATGAAAAACTGTTTTTT,CASSNHRGQTTNEKLFF
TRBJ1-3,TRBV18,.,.,TGTGCCAGCTCACGCGCCCCGACGACCAGCTCTGGAAACACCATATATTTT,CASSRAPTTSSGNTIYF
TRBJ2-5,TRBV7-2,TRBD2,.,TGTGCCAGCACCACGACCGGGGGGGGTTCCCAAGAGACCCAGTACTTC,CASTTTGGGSQETQYF
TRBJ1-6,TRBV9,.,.,TGTGCCAGCAGCGTAGAGGGCAGGGCGGATTCACCCCTCCACTTT,CASSVEGRADSPLHF
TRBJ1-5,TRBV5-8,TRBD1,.,TGTGCCAGCAGCCCCGGGACAGGGTTTCGGGGGCCCCAGCATTTT,CASSPGTGFRGPQHF
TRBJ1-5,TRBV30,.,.,TGTGCCTGGAGCGGAGGCCGAAATCAGCCCCAGCATTTT,CAWSGGRNQPQHF
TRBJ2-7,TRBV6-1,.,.,TGTGCCACAGAGGCTGCAATCTTCTACGAGCAGTACTTC,CATEAAIFYEQYF
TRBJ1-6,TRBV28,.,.,TGTGCCAGCAGTTTACTCAGGGTCGAAGCCCTCCACTTT,CASSLLRVEALHF
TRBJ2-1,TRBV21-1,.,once,TGTGCCAGCCCAAGACTAGCGGGGGGGCTTAGCTCCTACAATGAGCAGTTCTTC,CASPRLAGGLSSYNEQFF
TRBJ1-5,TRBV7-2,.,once,TGTGCCAGCAGCTTAAACTGGAATCAGCCCCAGCATTTT,CASSLNWNQPQHF
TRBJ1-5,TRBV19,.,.,TGTGCCAGTAGTACCCCGGACAGAGAAAATCAGCCCCAGCATTTT,CASSTPDRENQPQHF
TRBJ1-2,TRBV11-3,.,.,TGTGCCAGCACCCTCGACAATAACTATGGCTACACCTTC,CASTLDNNYGYTF
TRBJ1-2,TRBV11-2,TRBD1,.,TGTGCCAGCAGCGCCCGGGACAGCACTAACTATGGCTACACCTTC,CASSARDSTNYGYTF
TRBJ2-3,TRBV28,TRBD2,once,TGTGCCAGCAGTTCCCATGGGGTTAGCGGGGGTCCGCAGTATTTT,CASSSHGVSGGPQYF
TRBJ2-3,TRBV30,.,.,TGTGCCTGGAGTGTGACGGGCGCAGATACGCAGTATTTT,CAWSVTGADTQYF
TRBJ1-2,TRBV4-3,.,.,TGCGCCAGCAGCTCCAGACAGATGATTGAGGGCTACACCTTC,CASSSRQMIEGYTF
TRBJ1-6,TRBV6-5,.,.,TGTGCCAGCAGTTCAGCTGAGGGGAGGCCACCCCTCCACTTT,CASSSAEGRPPLHF
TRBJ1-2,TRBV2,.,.,TGTGCCAGCAGTGGAGGAAATGGGGGCTACACCTTC,CASSGGNGGYTF
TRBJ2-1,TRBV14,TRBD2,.,TGTGCCAGCAGCTCTAGCGGGCTGATAGTTGAGCAGTTCTTC,CASSSSGLIVEQFF
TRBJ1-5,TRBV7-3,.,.,TGTGCCAGCAGCTTGAGCGGAGATCAGCCCCAGCATTTT,CASSLSGDQPQHF
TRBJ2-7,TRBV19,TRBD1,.,TGTGCCAGTAGTAGACAGGGGGCCTACGAGCAGTACTTC,CASSRQGAYEQYF
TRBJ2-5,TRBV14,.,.,TGTGCCAGCAGCTATTATACCAGGGCAGGACAAGAGACCCAGTACTTC,CASSYYTRAGQETQYF
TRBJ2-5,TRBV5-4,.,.,TGTGCCAGCAGCTTGGCCTCAGAGACCCAGTACTTC,CASSLASETQYF
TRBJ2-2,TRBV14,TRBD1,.,TGTGCCAGCAGCCAAGATTACGGGACAGCTTACACCGGGGAGCTGTTTTTT,CASSQDYGTAYTGELFF
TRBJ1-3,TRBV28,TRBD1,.,TGCGCCAGCAAACGGACAGGACCAGCCAGCGGAAACACCATATATTTT,CASKRTGPASGNTIYF
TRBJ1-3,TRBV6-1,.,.,TGTGCCAGCAGCGAAAGGGGGGGGAGAGGAAACACCATATATTTT,CASSERGGRGNTIYF